This T cell receptor beta chain came from a study of shared clonotypes between healthy human individuals. Study-wide results and caveats: A generally larger estimated richness was seen in naive subsets than in memory subsets.

This CDR3 comprises 18 residues. The V segment lost 7 bases and the J segment 2 bases; nucleotides outside the gene matches: 15. Germline V gene lookup returns CDR1 SGHRS and CDR2 YFSETQ. In the case of this clone: Antigen unknown.

Measured with immunoSEQ multiplex PCR; TCRdb has only the in-frame clones, and not every one. This sample has about 2.4 million clones, with 90% to 95% found just once. Splitting the CD4+ cells yielded a CD45RA+ naive subset and a CD45RA-negative memory subset. The TCR was taken from a man younger than 30 in good health. This chain links TRBV5-1 with TRBJ2-3, with 11 bases fitting TRBD2. Sequencing used naive CD4+ T cells sorted from blood. Stated subset: CD45RA+ positively selected. CDR3 sequence: CASLFEGGLAVNTDTQYF. The DNA for the CDR3 is TGCGCCAGCCTCTTCGAGGGGGGACTAGCGGTCAACACAGATACGCAGTATTTT.